This T cell receptor beta chain was obtained from a study of PD-1 blockade in classical Hodgkin lymphoma. Worth noting for this clone: The antigen remains unidentified.

The method was immunoSEQ multiplex PCR; TCRdb's version includes in-frame clones alone and lacks a portion of them. The sample includes 16,000 or so clones, approximately 86% of them seen just once. Germline V lookup: CDR1 SGHRS, CDR2 YFSETQ. Trimming took 7 bases from V and 6 from J; bases not matched to a gene: 2. This CDR3 contains 12 residues. Brentuximab vedotin exposure varied among the patients, all of whom had relapsed after autologous stem cell transplantation. Negative magnetic selection isolated CD4+ T cells from thawed PBMCs. Complete response, partial response or progressive disease constituted the best response categories observed. Study conclusions and caveats: When set against healthy donors, newly diagnosed patients were reported to show lower baseline TCR diversity. Patients newly diagnosed and complete responders had comparable baseline diversity. While CD8+ TCR diversity did not rise significantly by C4D1, CD4+ TCR diversity did.

This receptor was taken from a human donor with classical Hodgkin lymphoma. The source material was CD4+ T cells from blood, sampled at baseline. This chain uses TRBV5-1 with TRBJ1-1, with 11 nucleotides matching TRBD1. CDR3 protein: CASGTGGPEAFF. CDR3 nucleotide sequence: TGCGCCAGCGGGACAGGGGGGCCTGAAGCTTTCTTT. The full variable domain, its missing parts supplied by reference TRBV5-1 and TRBJ1-1, is KAGVTQTPRYLIKTRGQQVTLSCSPISGHRSVSWYQQTPGQGLQFLFEYFSETQRNKGNFPGRFSGRQFSNSRSEMNVSTLELGDSALYLCASGTGGPEAFFGQGTRLTVV.